This T cell receptor beta chain was retrieved from a study of T cell responses to AZD1222 COVID-19 vaccine. General observations from the study: Breadth and depth of Spike-specific TCRs rose after two AZD1222 doses. Baseline serology detected seropositivity in only six or seven AZD1222 recipients. In the spike-specific TCR repertoire, nearly half reportedly target unmutated variant regions. Among the donors, most were white British and more were female, and clonal diversity was possibly underestimated.

The data were produced by immunoSEQ multiplex PCR, yet TCRdb's version contains in-frame clones alone and is incomplete. The repertoire has some 91,000 clones, 89% of them found once; the top ten carry 2.4%. About this clone: Its antigen is currently unknown.

CDR3 length: 15 residues. The ends were cut back, 2 bases at V and 2 bases at J, with 12 bases in the middle. Germline CDR1 SGHNT, CDR2 YENEEA. The gene calls are TRBV11-3 and TRBJ1-2; TRBD1 might be the D (5 bases). The starting material was peripheral blood, obtained on day 0 of AZD1222 vaccination. This receptor was taken from an adult in good health. This CDR3 is CASSLRKDKNYGYTF. CDR3 in DNA: TGTGCCAGCAGCTTAAGAAAGGACAAAAACTATGGCTACACCTTC.